A selection of T cell receptor beta chains follows, all from one sample in a study of blood T cell repertoires in COVID-19. The data were produced by immunoSEQ multiplex PCR, yet TCRdb's version contains in-frame clones alone and is incomplete. The repertoire consists of approximately 300,000 clones, with roughly 86% occurring once and the leading ten covering 1.6%. The material sequenced was peripheral blood. The source of these receptors is a woman aged 50 to 60 with acute or convalescent COVID-19. Each CDR3 is given with its conserved first and last residue. A D gene is named only where the DNA matches it firmly. Size is stated for part of the rows, as once, few or many counts, or as a class when the clone is expanded.

NA	TRBV7-8	TRBJ2-4	once	TGTGCCAGCAGCCTAATTCGGGCTAGCCATTCGTTAATAGCCAAAAACATTCAGTACTTC	CASSLIRASHSLIAKNIQYF
NA	TRBV6-2/TRBV6-3	TRBJ2-7	once	TGTGCCAGCAGTTGGGAAAGGGGCAGCTCCGAGCAGTACTTC	CASSWERGSSEQYF
NA	TRBV19	TRBJ2-7	NA	TGTGCCAGTAGTATTTATTTCGGGCAGGGTGGCACCTACGAGCAGTACTTC	CASSIYFGQGGTYEQYF
NA	TRBV6-1	TRBJ2-7	once	TGTGCCAGCAGTGAACTAGAGGGCTACGAGCAGTACTTC	CASSELEGYEQYF
NA	TRBV12-3/TRBV12-4	TRBJ1-5	few	TGTGCCAGCAGAGGGGTCTGGAATCAGCCCCAGCATTTT	CASRGVWNQPQHF
TRBD2	TRBV6-5	TRBJ2-7	NA	TGTGCCAGCAGTTATTATGGCGGGAGGAACTCCTACGAGCAGTACTTC	CASSYYGGRNSYEQYF
TRBD1	TRBV27	TRBJ2-5	NA	TGTGCCAGCAGTTTAGGAACCCCGGCGACAGGGACAATAGGTTGGCAAGAGACCCAGTACTTC	CASSLGTPATGTIGWQETQYF
TRBD2	TRBV27	TRBJ2-3	NA	TGTGCCAGCAGCCCCAAGGGGACTACCGGGACTACTACGCAGTATTTT	CASSPKGTTGTTTQYF
TRBD2	TRBV7-3	TRBJ2-1	NA	TGTGCCAGCACGCTTAGCGGGAGCTCCTACAATGAGCAGTTCTTC	CASTLSGSSYNEQFF
TRBD2	TRBV27	TRBJ2-1	NA	TGTGCCAGCAGTCCGAGAGGGACTAGCATCGTGAATGAGCAGTTCTTC	CASSPRGTSIVNEQFF
NA	TRBV19	TRBJ2-4	NA	TGTGCCAGTAGCCCCAGGCCGGACGGACTCATTCAGTACTTC	CASSPRPDGLIQYF
TRBD2	TRBV11-2	TRBJ2-5	NA	TGTGCCAGCAGCTTAGGGGGAGGGGACCAAGAGACCCAGTACTTC	CASSLGGGDQETQYF
NA	TRBV9	TRBJ2-7	NA	TGTGCCAGCCAGGGGACATCAAGCTACGAGCAGTACTTC	CASQGTSSYEQYF
NA	TRBV3-1/TRBV3-2	TRBJ2-7	NA	TGTGCCAGCAGCCCACAGATAACGATCTCCTACGAGCAGTACTTC	CASSPQITISYEQYF
TRBD2	TRBV9	TRBJ2-1	NA	TGTGCCAGCAGCGCCCCTAGCGGGAGATCCAATGAGCAGTTCTTC	CASSAPSGRSNEQFF
TRBD1	TRBV20-1	TRBJ1-5	NA	TGCAGTGCTAGTTCGACAGGGGGTCATCAGCCCCAGCATTTT	CSASSTGGHQPQHF
NA	TRBV7-2	TRBJ2-7	NA	TGTGCCAGCAGCTTAGGAGCTAGTTCCTCCTACGAGCAGTACTTC	CASSLGASSSYEQYF
TRBD1	TRBV18	TRBJ1-2	NA	TGTGCCAGCTCACCAAGCCGGGACAGGGTCGGCGGCTACACCTTC	CASSPSRDRVGGYTF
NA	TRBV7-9	TRBJ2-7	NA	TGTGCCAGCACCCCTATTGCGCTAGCACACGAGCAGTACTTC	CASTPIALAHEQYF
TRBD1	TRBV4-3	TRBJ1-4	NA	TGCGCCAGCAGCCAAGACAGGGGGCTGAGTGAAAAACTGTTTTTT	CASSQDRGLSEKLFF
TRBD2	TRBV27	TRBJ2-3	NA	TGTGCCAGCAGTTACGTGGCGGGAGGGTGGACAGATACGCAGTATTTT	CASSYVAGGWTDTQYF
NA	TRBV19	TRBJ2-5	once	TGTGCCAGTAGTATAGGGAGGGCAGGGCCAGAGACCCAGTACTTC	CASSIGRAGPETQYF
TRBD2	TRBV5-4	TRBJ2-1	NA	TGTGCCAGCAGCTCTCGGACTAGCGGTTACAATGAGCAGTTCTTC	CASSSRTSGYNEQFF
NA	TRBV4-2	TRBJ2-6	NA	TGTGCCAGCAGCCAAGGATCTGAGGGCGCTGGGGCCAACGTCCTGACTTTC	CASSQGSEGAGANVLTF
NA	TRBV4-2	TRBJ2-3	once	TGTGCCAGCAGCCAGAGCTTCCTCACAGATACGCAGTATTTT	CASSQSFLTDTQYF
NA	TRBV9	TRBJ2-1	NA	TGTGCCAGCAGCGTAGCGGGAGAGAATGAGCAGTTCTTC	CASSVAGENEQFF
TRBD1	TRBV6-5	TRBJ2-7	NA	TGTGCCAGCACCCAACAGGGGATCTACGAGCAGTACTTC	CASTQQGIYEQYF
NA	TRBV29-1	TRBJ2-2	once	TGCAGCGGGGCCCAGGGTAGAAACACCGGGGAGCTGTTTTTT	CSGAQGRNTGELFF
TRBD2	TRBV30	TRBJ2-7	NA	TGTGCCTGGAGGTGGGGGACTAGCGATCAGTACTTC	CAWRWGTSDQYF
TRBD1	TRBV29-1	TRBJ2-7	few	TGCAGCGTTGAAGTCAGGGGGCGGGAGCAGTACTTC	CSVEVRGREQYF
NA	TRBV5-4	TRBJ2-3	once	TGTGCCAGCAGCGATCAAGACAGGAATACAGATACGCAGTATTTT	CASSDQDRNTDTQYF
TRBD1	TRBV19	TRBJ1-5	NA	TGTGCCAGTAGGGACAGGGATGGAAGCAATCAGCCCCAGCATTTT	CASRDRDGSNQPQHF
NA	TRBV5-6	TRBJ2-2	NA	TGTGCCAGCAGCTTGGCAGGCAGGAACGGGGAGCTGTTTTTT	CASSLAGRNGELFF
NA	TRBV28	TRBJ2-5	few	TGTGCCAGCAGTTTACCCCCCTGGGGCAGCTTCCAAGAGACCCAGTACTTC	CASSLPPWGSFQETQYF
TRBD1	TRBV2	TRBJ1-6	NA	TGTGCCAGGAGAACCGGGACAGGGGTTAATTCACCCCTCCACTTT	CARRTGTGVNSPLHF
NA	TRBV3-1/TRBV3-2	TRBJ1-2	NA	TGTGCCAGCAGCCAAGGGGAGAGTTCATCCTACACCTTC	CASSQGESSSYTF
TRBD2	TRBV24-1	TRBJ2-5	once	TGTGCCACCAGTGATAGAGGACTAGCGGGAGGGGAGACCCAGTACTTC	CATSDRGLAGGETQYF
NA	TRBV12-3/TRBV12-4	TRBJ1-2	NA	TGTGCCAGCAAAATAGGAGCGAACTATGGCTACACCTTC	CASKIGANYGYTF